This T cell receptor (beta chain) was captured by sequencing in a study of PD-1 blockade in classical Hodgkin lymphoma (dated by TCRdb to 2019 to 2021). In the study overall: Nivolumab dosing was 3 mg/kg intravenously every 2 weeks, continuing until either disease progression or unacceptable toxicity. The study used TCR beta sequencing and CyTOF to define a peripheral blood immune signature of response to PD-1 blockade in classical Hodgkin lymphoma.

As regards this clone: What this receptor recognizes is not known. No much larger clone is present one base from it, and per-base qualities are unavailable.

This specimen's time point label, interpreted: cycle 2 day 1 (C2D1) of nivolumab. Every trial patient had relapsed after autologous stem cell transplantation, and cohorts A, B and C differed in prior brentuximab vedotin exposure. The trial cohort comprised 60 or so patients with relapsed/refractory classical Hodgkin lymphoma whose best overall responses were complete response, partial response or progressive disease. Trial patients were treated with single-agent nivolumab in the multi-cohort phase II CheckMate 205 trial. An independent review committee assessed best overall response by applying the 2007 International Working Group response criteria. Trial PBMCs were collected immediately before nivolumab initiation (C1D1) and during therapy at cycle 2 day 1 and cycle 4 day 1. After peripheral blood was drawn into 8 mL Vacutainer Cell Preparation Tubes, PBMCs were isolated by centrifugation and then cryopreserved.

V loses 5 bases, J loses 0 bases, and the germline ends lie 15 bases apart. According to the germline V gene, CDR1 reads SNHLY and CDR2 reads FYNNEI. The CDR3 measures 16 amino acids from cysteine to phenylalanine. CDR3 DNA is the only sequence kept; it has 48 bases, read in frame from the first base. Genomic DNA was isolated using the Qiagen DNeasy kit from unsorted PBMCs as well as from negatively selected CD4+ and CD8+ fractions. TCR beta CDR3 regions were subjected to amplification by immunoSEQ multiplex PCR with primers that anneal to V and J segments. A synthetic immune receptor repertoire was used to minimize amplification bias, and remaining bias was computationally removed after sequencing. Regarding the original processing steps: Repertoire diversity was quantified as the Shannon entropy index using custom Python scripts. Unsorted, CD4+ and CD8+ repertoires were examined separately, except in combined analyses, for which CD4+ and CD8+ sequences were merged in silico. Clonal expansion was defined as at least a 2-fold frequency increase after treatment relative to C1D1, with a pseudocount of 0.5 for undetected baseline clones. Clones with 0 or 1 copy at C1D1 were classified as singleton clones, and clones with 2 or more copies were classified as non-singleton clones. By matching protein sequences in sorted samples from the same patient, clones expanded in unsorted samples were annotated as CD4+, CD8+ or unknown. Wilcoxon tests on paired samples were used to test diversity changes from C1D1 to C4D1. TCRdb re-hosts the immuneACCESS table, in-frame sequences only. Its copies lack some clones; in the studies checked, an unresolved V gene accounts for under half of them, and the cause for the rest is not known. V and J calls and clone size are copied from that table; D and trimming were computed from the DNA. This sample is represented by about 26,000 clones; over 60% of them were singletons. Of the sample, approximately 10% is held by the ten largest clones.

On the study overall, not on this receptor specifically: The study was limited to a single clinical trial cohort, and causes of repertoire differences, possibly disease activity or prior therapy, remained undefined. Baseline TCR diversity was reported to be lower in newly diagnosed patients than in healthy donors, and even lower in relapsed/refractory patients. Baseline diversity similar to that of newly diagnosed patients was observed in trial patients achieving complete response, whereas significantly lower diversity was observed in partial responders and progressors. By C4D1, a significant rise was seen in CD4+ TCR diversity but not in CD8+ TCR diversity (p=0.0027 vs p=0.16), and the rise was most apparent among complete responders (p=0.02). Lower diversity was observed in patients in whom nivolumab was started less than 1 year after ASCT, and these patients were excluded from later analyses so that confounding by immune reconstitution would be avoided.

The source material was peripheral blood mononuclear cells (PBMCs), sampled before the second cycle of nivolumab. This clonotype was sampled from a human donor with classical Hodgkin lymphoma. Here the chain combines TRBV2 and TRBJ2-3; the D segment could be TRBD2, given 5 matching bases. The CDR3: CASSPRGYTSTDTQYF. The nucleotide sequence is TGTGCCAGCAGTCCAAGAGGGTATACTAGCACAGATACGCAGTATTTT.